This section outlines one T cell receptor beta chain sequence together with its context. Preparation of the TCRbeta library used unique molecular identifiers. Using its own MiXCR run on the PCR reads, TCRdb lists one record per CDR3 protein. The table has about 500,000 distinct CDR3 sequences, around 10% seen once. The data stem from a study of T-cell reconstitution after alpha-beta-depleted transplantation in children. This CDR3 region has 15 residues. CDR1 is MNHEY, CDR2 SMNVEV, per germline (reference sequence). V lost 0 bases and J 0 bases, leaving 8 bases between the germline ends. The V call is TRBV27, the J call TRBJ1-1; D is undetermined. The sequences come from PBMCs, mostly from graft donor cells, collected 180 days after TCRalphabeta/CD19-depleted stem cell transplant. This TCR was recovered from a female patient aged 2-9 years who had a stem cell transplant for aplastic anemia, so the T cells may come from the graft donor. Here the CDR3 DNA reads TGTGCCAGCAGTTTATCGCTGCCTATGAACACTGAAGCTTTCTTT. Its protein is CASSLSLPMNTEAFF.